This T cell receptor (beta chain) was obtained from a study of STAT3 mutations in large granular lymphocyte leukemia. As concerns this clone: Antigen: not known.

Points from the study as a whole: Every T-LGLL patient had at least one immunodominant TCRbeta clonotype. Some patients had persisting codominant clonotypes that could mask small clones.

TCRdb's copy holds only in-frame clones and misses some; the assay was immunoSEQ multiplex PCR. This table holds more than 4,500 clones, roughly 73% found once. The V gene lost 1 base and the J gene lost 9 bases, with 7 bases spanning the gap. This CDR3 comprises 12 residues. Germline lookup yields CDR1 MDHEN and CDR2 SYDVKM. This sequence joins TRBV28 and TRBJ2-1; weak D call: TRBD1 (5 bases). The receptor was derived from a man aged 35-49 years with T-cell large granular lymphocyte leukemia. Some clones in this sample may be carry-over from other donors' samples. Material for sequencing was peripheral blood mononuclear cells. The CDR3 DNA sequence: TGTGCCAGCAGTTTATCGACAGCTGAGCAGTTCTTC. Translating it yields CASSLSTAEQFF. Drawing the rest from reference TRBV28 and TRBJ2-1, the complete variable domain is DVKVTQSSRYLVKRTGEKVFLECVQDMDHENMFWYRQDPGLGLRLIYFSYDVKMKEKGDIPEGYSVSREKKERFSLILESASTNQTSMYLCASSLSTAEQFFGPGTRLTVL.